These T cell receptor beta chains were read from a single sample in a study of shared clonotypes between healthy human individuals. The assay was immunoSEQ multiplex PCR, and TCRdb's table has in-frame clones only and misses some. Of over 850,000 clones listed, about 84% are singletons. Sequenced material: memory CD4+ T cells from PBMCs. The receptors originated from a man aged 18-30 years in good health. Some clones in this sample may be carry-over from other donors' samples. CDR3s include the opening cysteine and the closing phenylalanine or tryptophan. D genes are given only for firm matches. Some rows have no size entry. The others give once, few or many, or a class for an expanded clone.

J,D,V,size,CDR3,DNA
TRBJ2-4,TRBD1,TRBV7-9,.,CASSDPGQGPRGDIQYF,TGTGCCAGCAGCGATCCGGGACAGGGGCCAAGGGGGGACATTCAGTACTTC
TRBJ2-7,TRBD1,TRBV7-2,.,CASSLGTGDEQYF,TGTGCCAGCAGCTTAGGGACAGGGGACGAGCAGTACTTC
TRBJ2-1,TRBD1,TRBV28,.,CAIGQGKGNEQFF,TGTGCCATTGGACAGGGTAAAGGCAATGAGCAGTTCTTC
TRBJ1-1,.,TRBV14,.,CASSQAGAGNTEAFF,TGTGCCAGCAGCCAAGCGGGGGCAGGGAACACTGAAGCTTTCTTT
TRBJ1-4,.,TRBV27,.,CASSPGTGLGNEKLFF,TGTGCCAGCAGTCCAGGAACAGGGTTGGGTAATGAAAAACTGTTTTTT
TRBJ2-1,TRBD2,TRBV2,.,CASREREDPYNEQFF,TGTGCCAGCAGGGAGCGGGAGGACCCGTACAATGAGCAGTTCTTC
TRBJ1-5,.,TRBV25-1,.,CASSDTGKNQPQHF,TGTGCCAGCAGTGACACAGGGAAGAATCAGCCCCAGCATTTT
TRBJ1-4,TRBD1,TRBV4-3,.,CASSQLLSRDRGREKLFF,TGCGCCAGCAGCCAACTTCTGTCCCGGGACAGGGGGCGGGAAAAACTGTTTTTT
TRBJ2-5,.,TRBV7-2,.,CASSTSHAETQYF,TGTGCCAGCAGCACAAGCCATGCGGAGACCCAGTACTTC
TRBJ1-1,.,TRBV5-1,.,CASSLQGGNTEAFF,TGCGCCAGCAGCTTGCAAGGGGGGAACACTGAAGCTTTCTTT
TRBJ2-5,TRBD1,TRBV7-2,.,CASSDDRGGETQYF,TGTGCCAGCAGCGACGACAGGGGTGGCGAGACCCAGTACTTC
TRBJ2-3,.,TRBV5-1,.,CASSRLTDTQYF,TGCGCCAGCAGCCGCTTAACCGATACGCAGTATTTT
TRBJ1-3,.,TRBV18,.,CASSQTGTDSGNTIYF,TGTGCCAGCTCTCAAACCGGGACGGACTCTGGAAACACCATATATTTT
TRBJ2-1,TRBD2,TRBV19,.,CASSLEGTSGSPFRNEQFF,TGTGCCAGTAGTCTCGAAGGGACTAGCGGGAGCCCTTTCCGAAATGAGCAGTTCTTC
TRBJ1-1,TRBD1,TRBV6-6,.,CASSGWDRRDTEAFF,TGTGCCAGCAGTGGTTGGGACAGGCGGGACACTGAAGCTTTCTTT
TRBJ2-2,TRBD2,TRBV7-3,.,CASSLTGLAGTGELFF,TGTGCCAGCAGCTTAACGGGACTAGCGGGAACCGGGGAGCTGTTTTTT
TRBJ1-1,.,TRBV5-1,.,CASSLALGGRVLDVTTEAFF,TGCGCCAGCAGCTTGGCTTTGGGGGGGCGAGTATTGGATGTTACCACTGAAGCTTTCTTT
TRBJ2-7,TRBD1,TRBV11-3,.,CASSLGQGPREQYF,TGTGCCAGCAGCCTAGGACAGGGGCCGAGGGAGCAGTACTTC
TRBJ2-1,.,TRBV2,.,CASSTSVGQFF,TGTGCCAGCAGTACGAGTGTGGGGCAGTTCTTC
TRBJ2-5,.,TRBV6-1,.,CASSERQGRETQYF,TGTGCCAGCAGTGAAAGGCAGGGCCGAGAGACCCAGTACTTC
TRBJ2-1,.,TRBV11-2,.,CASSLDSEQFF,TGTGCCAGCAGCTTAGATTCTGAGCAGTTCTTC
TRBJ2-3,.,TRBV25-1,.,CASSEPESTDTQYF,TGTGCCAGCAGTGAGCCGGAGAGCACAGATACGCAGTATTTT
TRBJ2-1,.,TRBV5-1,.,CASSLARNSYNEQFF,TGCGCCAGCAGCTTGGCGAGGAACTCCTACAATGAGCAGTTCTTC
TRBJ1-2,.,TRBV27,once,CASSLNGPGDLYGYTF,TGTGCCAGCAGTTTAAACGGACCCGGGGATCTCTATGGCTACACCTTC
TRBJ2-5,.,TRBV5-1,.,CASSSSPARGETQYF,TGCGCCAGCAGCTCCAGCCCGGCCCGGGGGGAGACCCAGTACTTC
TRBJ2-3,.,TRBV2,.,CASSGTLRLGTQYF,TGTGCCAGCAGTGGGACTCTTCGATTGGGTACGCAGTATTTT
TRBJ2-5,TRBD2,TRBV11-2,.,CASSPGTSGSYQETQYF,TGTGCCAGCAGCCCCGGGACTAGCGGGTCGTACCAAGAGACCCAGTACTTC
TRBJ2-7,.,TRBV5-1,.,CASSLLVGNYEQYF,TGCGCCAGCAGCTTGTTGGTCGGAAACTACGAGCAGTACTTC
TRBJ2-7,TRBD2,TRBV27,.,CASSLAWTSGPPSYEQYF,TGTGCCAGCAGTTTAGCGTGGACTAGCGGGCCGCCATCCTACGAGCAGTACTTC
TRBJ1-5,.,TRBV1,.,CTSSQDNCGCDQPQHF,TGCACCAGCAGCCAAGATAATTGTGGCTGCGATCAGCCCCAGCATTTT
TRBJ2-7,TRBD2,TRBV7-9,.,CASSKRERTGYEQYF,TGTGCCAGCAGCAAGCGGGAGCGGACTGGCTACGAGCAGTACTTC
TRBJ2-7,.,TRBV18,few,CASSPSTEQYF,TGTGCCAGCTCACCGTCCACCGAGCAGTACTTC
TRBJ2-7,TRBD1,TRBV7-8,.,CASSRGQGGFEQYF,TGTGCCAGCAGCAGGGGACAGGGGGGATTCGAGCAGTACTTC
TRBJ1-2,.,TRBV11-3,.,CASSLPSGYGYTF,TGTGCCAGCAGCTTACCGTCTGGCTATGGCTACACCTTC
TRBJ2-1,TRBD2,TRBV27,.,CASKTLAGVYNEQFF,TGTGCCAGCAAAACACTAGCGGGAGTATACAATGAGCAGTTCTTC
TRBJ1-4,.,TRBV4-1,once,CASSQQGWEKLFF,TGCGCCAGCAGCCAACAGGGATGGGAAAAACTGTTTTTT
TRBJ2-1,.,TRBV7-3,.,CASSLRRQGNNEQFF,TGTGCCAGCAGCTTACGGCGTCAGGGCAACAATGAGCAGTTCTTC
TRBJ2-5,.,TRBV7-3,once,CASSLNPNSGETQYF,TGTGCCAGCAGCTTAAACCCCAACTCCGGAGAGACCCAGTACTTC
TRBJ2-1,.,TRBV5-4,.,CASGQGTTYNEQFF,TGTGCCAGCGGCCAGGGGACCACCTACAATGAGCAGTTCTTC
TRBJ2-5,.,TRBV7-2,.,CASSQTETQYF,TGTGCCAGCAGCCAGACGGAGACCCAGTACTTC
TRBJ2-7,.,TRBV7-2,.,CASSLALGDRYEQYF,TGTGCCAGCAGCTTAGCGCTCGGGGATCGATACGAGCAGTACTTC
TRBJ2-7,.,TRBV30,.,CAWSSGGSSYEQYF,TGTGCCTGGTCCTCTGGGGGGAGCTCCTACGAGCAGTACTTC
TRBJ2-2,TRBD2,TRBV5-1,.,CASSLGTSGLPYTGELFF,TGCGCCAGCAGCTTAGGGACTAGCGGGCTCCCTTACACCGGGGAGCTGTTTTTT
TRBJ2-1,.,TRBV15,.,CATSRDRRNNEQFF,TGTGCCACCAGCAGAGATCGAAGGAACAATGAGCAGTTCTTC
TRBJ2-7,TRBD1,TRBV5-4,.,CASSSKVTGGNEQYF,TGTGCCAGCAGCTCGAAAGTGACAGGGGGCAACGAGCAGTACTTC
TRBJ2-2,.,TRBV19,.,CASSRGLGRGTGELFF,TGTGCCAGTAGTAGGGGCCTGGGTCGAGGGACCGGGGAGCTGTTTTTT
TRBJ1-4,.,TRBV30,.,CAWTLGGANEKLFF,TGTGCCTGGACACTGGGGGGGGCTAATGAAAAACTGTTTTTT
TRBJ2-1,TRBD2,TRBV29-1,.,CSVLLAGKYNEQFF,TGCAGCGTCCTTCTAGCGGGGAAATACAATGAGCAGTTCTTC
TRBJ2-7,.,TRBV10-3,.,CAISETVRIYEQYF,TGTGCCATCAGTGAGACAGTGCGGATCTACGAGCAGTACTTC
TRBJ2-3,.,TRBV5-1,.,CASSLVADTQYF,TGCGCCAGCAGCTTGGTAGCCGATACGCAGTATTTT
TRBJ1-1,.,TRBV4-1,.,CASSPGSGMNTEAFF,TGCGCCAGCAGCCCAGGTTCGGGCATGAACACTGAAGCTTTCTTT
TRBJ1-1,TRBD1,TRBV2,.,CASRATDRGDTEAFF,TGTGCCAGCAGGGCAACGGACAGGGGTGACACTGAAGCTTTCTTT
TRBJ1-4,.,TRBV6-5,.,CASSYAREWEKLFF,TGTGCCAGCAGTTACGCCCGGGAATGGGAAAAACTGTTTTTT
TRBJ2-7,.,TRBV6-1,.,CATTTVPSSYEQYF,TGTGCCACGACGACAGTCCCTTCGTCCTACGAGCAGTACTTC
TRBJ2-1,.,TRBV15,many,CATSRETRMSYNEQFF,TGTGCCACCAGCAGAGAGACTAGGATGTCCTACAATGAGCAGTTCTTC
TRBJ2-3,.,TRBV10-3,.,CAISESSGTDTQYF,TGTGCCATCAGTGAGTCATCAGGGACAGATACGCAGTATTTT
TRBJ2-5,TRBD1,TRBV6-1,.,CASISGTAVETQYF,TGTGCCAGCATTTCTGGGACAGCAGTGGAGACCCAGTACTTC
TRBJ2-5,TRBD1,TRBV19,.,CASSYRDRGTKAQETQYF,TGTGCCAGTAGTTACCGGGACAGGGGAACAAAAGCTCAAGAGACCCAGTACTTC
TRBJ1-4,.,TRBV5-1,.,CASSFTAGMANEKLFF,TGCGCCAGCAGCTTCACCGCAGGGATGGCTAATGAAAAACTGTTTTTT
TRBJ2-7,.,TRBV7-2,.,CASSLEAIPYEQYF,TGTGCCAGCAGCTTAGAAGCTATCCCCTACGAGCAGTACTTC